Each of the 14 T cell receptor beta chains below was sequenced from the same sample in a study of cytomegalovirus exposure and HLA in healthy donors. The study ran its PCR with 60 Vbeta and 13 Jbeta primers. Clones were read by immunoSEQ multiplex PCR, and TCRdb kept only the in-frame ones, dropping some. This table holds 100,000 to 150,000 clones, approximately 83% found once. The sequenced sample consisted of PBMCs. The receptor set was obtained from a woman between 35 and 50 years old in good health and CMV-seropositive.

The chain is built from TRBV6-1 and TRBJ1-2, with D tentatively TRBD1 (5 bases). The CDR3 runs 12 residues. The germline V gene encodes CDR1 MNHNS and CDR2 SASEGT. The ends were cut back, 1 base at V and 7 bases at J, with 7 bases in the middle. DNA of the CDR3: TGTGCCAGCAGTGAAGACAGGATTGGCTACACCTTC. It translates to CASSEDRIGYTF.

This chain connects TRBV11-3 to TRBJ1-5, with D unresolved. The CDR3 has 13 amino acids. Germline CDR1 is SGHNT and CDR2 is YENEEA. V dropped 3 bases and J dropped 7 bases, with 10 bases sitting between them. CDR3 loop: CASSFGVEQPQHF. The DNA of the CDR3 is TGTGCCAGCAGCTTCGGGGTCGAACAGCCCCAGCATTTT.

The chain carries TRBV7-9 and TRBJ2-1, with a weak D call TRBD1 (5 bases). V shed 10 bases and J shed 9 bases, with 13 bases lying between them. The CDR3 loop spans 11 amino acids. Germline CDR1 reads SEHNR; CDR2 reads FQNEAQ (reference sequence). CDR3 in amino acids: CATLLGAEQFF. CDR3 bases: TGTGCCACCTTGCTTGGGGCTGAGCAGTTCTTC.

CDR3 amino acids: CASSYSRETEAFF. The CDR3 nucleotides read TGTGCCAGCAGTTACTCGAGAGAGACTGAAGCTTTCTTT. This rearrangement joins TRBV6-6 to TRBJ1-1, with unresolved D. Looked up from germline, CDR1 is MNHNY and CDR2 is SVGAGI (reference sequence). Trimming shortened V by 0 bases and J by 5 bases, and 7 bases separated the two germline ends. The CDR3 runs 13 residues.

The chain links TRBV27 to TRBJ2-1; D possibly corresponds to TRBD2 (5 bases). Looked up from germline, CDR1 is MNHEY and CDR2 is SMNVEV (reference sequence). Trimming removed 4 bases at V and 6 bases at J, with 19 bases between. This CDR3 region has 16 residues. The DNA of the CDR3 is TGTGCCAGCAGTTCCCCGATCAGGCGGGCTGTCAATGAGCAGTTCTTC. Its translation is CASSSPIRRAVNEQFF.

The V call is TRBV4-2, the J call TRBJ1-5; D might be TRBD1 (6 bases). The length of the CDR3 is 14 residues. Trimming left V 4 bases short and J 7 bases short, with 14 bases between. The germline V gene has CDR1 LGHNA and CDR2 YNFKEQ. The CDR3 DNA reads as TGTGCCAGCAGCCGCACAGGGTCGGGACAGCCCCAGCATTTT. Protein: CASSRTGSGQPQHF.

The chain uses TRBV6-5 and TRBJ1-2; 8 nucleotides line up with TRBD1. After removal of 5 bases from V and 7 bases from J, the junction contained 9 bases not matched to a gene. The CDR3 contains 14 residues. Germline loops: CDR1 MNHEY, CDR2 SVGAGI. The CDR3 is CASSTRTGFAGYTF. The CDR3 DNA reads TGTGCCAGCAGTACTAGGACAGGGTTTGCTGGCTACACCTTC.

This chain joins TRBV9 and TRBJ2-5; possibly TRBD1 for D (6 bases). This CDR3 region has 15 residues. Per the germline V gene, CDR1 is SGDLS and CDR2 is YYNGEE. Trimming removed 2 bases at V and 1 base at J, with 12 bases between. CDR3 in amino acids: CASSVAGTLQETQYF. The CDR3 DNA sequence: TGTGCCAGCAGCGTTGCCGGGACACTCCAAGAGACCCAGTACTTC.

This chain links TRBV9 with TRBJ2-1; TRBD2 might be the D (5 bases). The CDR3 has 12 amino acids. Germline V gene sequence: CDR1 SGDLS, CDR2 YYNGEE. V was cut by 4 bases and J by 9 bases, with 11 bases left in between. The CDR3 coding sequence is TGTGCCAGCAGCATCGCAGAGGGTGAGCAGTTCTTC. Protein: CASSIAEGEQFF.

The J gene is TRBJ2-7, the V gene TRBV14, with D possibly being TRBD2 (5 bases). The CDR3 has 15 amino acids. The germline V gene has CDR1 SGHDN and CDR2 FVKESK. V dropped 4 bases and J dropped 4 bases, with 17 bases sitting between them. CDR3: CASSLTGLLRYEQYF. CDR3 nucleotides: TGTGCCAGCAGCCTCACCGGACTCCTTAGGTACGAGCAGTACTTC.

The rearrangement links TRBV30 to TRBJ2-7; 11 positions agree with TRBD1. V trimming: 0 bases; J trimming: 2 bases; junction bases outside the gene matches: 9. This CDR3 is built from 17 residues. Per germline, CDR1 GTSNPN and CDR2 SVGIG (reference sequence). The CDR3 coding sequence is TGTGCCTGGAGTGTACCGCCGGACAGGGGGCCCGCCTACGAGCAGTACTTC. This gives the protein CAWSVPPDRGPAYEQYF. The full variable domain, its missing parts supplied by reference TRBV30 and TRBJ2-7, is SQTIHQWPATLVQPVGSPLSLECTVEGTSNPNLYWYRQAAGRGLQLLFYSVGIGQISSEVPQNLSASRPQDRQFILSSKKLLLSDSGFYLCAWSVPPDRGPAYEQYFGPGTRLTVT.

Points on this clone: One end of the junction varies from germline; a read error may be responsible. The V and J genes are TRBV7-9 and TRBJ1-1, with TRBD1 identical over 7 bases. This CDR3 is 18 amino acids long. The germline CDR1 and CDR2 sequences are SEHNR and FQNEAQ (reference sequence). CDR3 region: CSSRAGTAFSRMNTEAFF. For the CDR3, the DNA is TGTTCCAGCAGAGCCGGGACAGCTTTTTCCCGAATGAACACTGAAGCTTTCTTT. The whole variable domain, filled in from reference TRBV7-9 and TRBJ1-1, reads DTGVSQNPRHKITKRGQNVTFRCDPISEHNRLYWYRQTLGQGPEFLTYFQNEAQLEKSRLLSDRFSAERPKGSFSTLEIQRTEQGDSAMYLCSSRAGTAFSRMNTEAFFGQGTRLTVV.

This clone was detected only once. The rearrangement links TRBV19 to TRBJ2-1; 8 bases align to TRBD1. The trim removed 8 bases at V and 10 bases at J, leaving 4 bases unmatched. The germline CDR1 and CDR2 sequences are LNHDA and SQIVND (reference sequence). There are 11 residues in the CDR3. The CDR3 region has the DNA TGTGCCAGTGGACAGGGCGGCGAGCAGTTCTTC. It yields the protein CASGQGGEQFF.

The chain has TRBV6-6 and TRBJ2-3; TRBD2 aligns across 10 bases. This CDR3 is built from 16 residues. V was pared by 5 bases and J by 2 bases, with 7 bases of the junction left unmatched. In germline, CDR1 is MNHNY, CDR2 SVGAGI (reference sequence). The CDR3 sequence is CASSRTSGEPTDTQYF. The DNA of the CDR3 is TGTGCCAGCAGTCGAACTAGCGGGGAACCCACAGATACGCAGTATTTT.